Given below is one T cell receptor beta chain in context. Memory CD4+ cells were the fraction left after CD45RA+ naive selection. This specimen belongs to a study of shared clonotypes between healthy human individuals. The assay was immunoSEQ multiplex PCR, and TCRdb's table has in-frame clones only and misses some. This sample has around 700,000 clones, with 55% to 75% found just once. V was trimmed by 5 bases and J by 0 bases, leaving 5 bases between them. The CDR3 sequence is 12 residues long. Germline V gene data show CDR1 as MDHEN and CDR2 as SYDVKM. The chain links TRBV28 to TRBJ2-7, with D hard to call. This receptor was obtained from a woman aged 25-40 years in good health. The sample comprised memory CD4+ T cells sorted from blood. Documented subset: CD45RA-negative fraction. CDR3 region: CASSGISYEQYF. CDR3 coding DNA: TGTGCCAGCAGTGGTATCTCCTACGAGCAGTACTTC.